This TCR beta chain was captured in a study of cytomegalovirus exposure and HLA in healthy donors. Study-level findings and limits: A later analysis found most CMV-associated TCR beta chains apparently HLA-restricted. TCR beta V- and J-gene trimming, according to a later analysis, was linked to a missense DCLRE1C variant. Rarity characterized most TCR sequences, yet some public TCRs appeared in many donors.

This clone was detected only a few times. Its antigen is undetermined. CDR3 length: 14 residues. V lost 4 bases to trimming and J lost 4 bases, with 13 bases between them. Germline lookup yields CDR1 SGHTA and CDR2 FQGTGA. PCR employed 60 Vbeta and 13 Jbeta primers. The repertoire was sequenced with immunoSEQ multiplex PCR; TCRdb's copy has only in-frame clones and lacks some. The sample comprises about 180,000 clones, approximately 73% of which are singletons, and about 2.5% rests with the top ten. Samples came from healthy bone marrow donors. The sequence was collected from a woman between 25 and 40 years old in good health and CMV-seropositive. The chain couples TRBV7-3 to TRBJ1-1, with no clear D. The sequenced sample was PBMCs. The CDR3 DNA is TGTGCCAGCAGCTCCGGGGTGGGGAGCACTGAAGCTTTCTTT. Encoded protein: CASSSGVGSTEAFF.